Listed below are T cell receptor beta chains from one sample, sequenced in a study of graft-versus-host responses after intestinal transplantation. For these receptors, no antigen is known. The data were produced by immunoSEQ multiplex PCR, yet TCRdb's version contains in-frame clones alone and is incomplete. The table includes tens of thousands of clones, around 90% detected once. This sample comprised unstimulated CD8+ T cells sorted from spleen or lymph node cells, obtained before intestinal transplant. The source is a human donor who received an intestinal transplant. CDR3s include the opening cysteine and the closing phenylalanine or tryptophan.

J	V	CDR3
TRBJ1-1	TRBV4-1	CASSQVGGGSTEAFF
TRBJ2-5	TRBV2	CASKGAAGGPGETQYF
TRBJ1-1	TRBV6-5	CASTGGGFAEAFF
TRBJ2-7	TRBV5-5	CASSMGGTTYEQYF
TRBJ1-2	TRBV9	CASSLRGHPGDYTF
TRBJ2-7	TRBV2	CASSEGTPGVYEQYF
TRBJ2-7	TRBV11-2	CASSLEVAGTYEQYF
TRBJ2-7	TRBV4-2	CASSQDASGGRGREQYF
TRBJ1-3	TRBV6-1	CAAGQSGNTIYF
TRBJ2-5	TRBV5-6	CASSLGGRLETQYF
TRBJ2-7	TRBV6-5	CASSPQGVYEQYF
TRBJ1-1	TRBV4-1	CASSQGPQGGTEAFF
TRBJ2-5	TRBV2	CASRARDSKETQYF
TRBJ1-3	TRBV7-8	CASSLAVRGVVGNTIYF
TRBJ1-2	TRBV7-9	CASSRLQGAGLYGYTF
TRBJ2-7	TRBV4-1	CASSQQGQGGYEQYF
TRBJ1-2	TRBV7-8	CASSLGGQGIENYGYTF
TRBJ2-3	TRBV6-1	CASSEVGSGDTQYF
TRBJ2-5	TRBV6-5	CASATSWETQYF
TRBJ1-1	TRBV4-1	CASSQGRGVTEAFF
TRBJ2-7	TRBV19	CATNGLAESSYEQYF
TRBJ1-1	TRBV4-2	CASSQGFDRALAEAFF
TRBJ1-1	TRBV7-2	CASSLGVTTAFF
TRBJ2-3	TRBV9	CASSARDYFTDTQYF
TRBJ2-1	TRBV10-2	CASSEGGGYNEQFF
TRBJ2-3	TRBV13	CASSLGRLGTSRPNTQYF
TRBJ1-1	TRBV2	CATPGTGNTEAFF
TRBJ1-1	TRBV4-1	CASSQAGRWPTTEAFF